The clone carrying this TCR beta chain was observed many times. Its specificity is not known. The data derive from a study of CD8 T cells in ankylosing spondylitis. Study outcomes and limitations: Seemingly characteristic of ankylosing spondylitis blood was a TCR beta motif consisting of about 8 highly homologous variants.

TCRdb called the 5' RACE reads again in MiXCR, with one record for every CDR3 protein. The table has about 460,000 distinct CDR3 sequences, over 4% seen once. The TCR sequence derives from a male donor with ankylosing spondylitis. The sample comprised blood, either unsorted or a sorted T cell fraction (not recorded which).

The CDR3: CSARGTDYNSPLHF. The CDR3 DNA sequence: TGCAGTGCTAGAGGGACCGACTATAATTCACCCCTCCACTTT. The J gene is TRBJ1-6, the V gene TRBV20-1; no reliable D call. V lost 1 base, J lost 3 bases, and 7 bases lay in between. CDR1 is DFQATT, CDR2 SNEGSKA, per germline (reference sequence). The CDR3 sequence is 14 residues long.